Listed here are 13 T cell receptor beta chains from one sample, sequenced in a study of cytotoxic CD8 clonotypes in ibrutinib-treated CLL (dated by TCRdb to about 2021). In light of the paper, this sample's time point label describes: about 11 months on ibrutinib. The protocol used for the library was the immunoSEQ multiplex PCR assay. TCRdb took this table from immuneACCESS and kept in-frame rearrangements with V and J called. Such tables lack part of the clones; where checked against another copy, unresolved V genes explain under half of the gap, and the rest is unexplained. This sample holds some 80,000 clones; about 76% were observed only once. The top ten hold roughly 4.8% of the sample. The source material was PBMCs, sampled after 12 months of ibrutinib treatment. Source of these receptors: a human donor with chronic lymphocytic leukemia.

This clone was seen a few times. The chain couples TRBV27 to TRBJ2-3; 8 bases align to TRBD1. In germline, CDR1 is MNHEY, CDR2 SMNVEV (reference sequence). V dropped 4 bases and J dropped 5; count of bases not matched to a gene: 11. This CDR3 is built from 16 residues. CDR3 sequence reads: CASSYWTGSQQDTQYF. As DNA, the CDR3 is TGTGCCAGCAGTTACTGGACAGGGAGCCAACAAGATACGCAGTATTTT.

This chain joins TRBV6-1 and TRBJ2-5; D might be TRBD2 (6 bases). Germline assignment: CDR1 MNHNS and CDR2 SASEGT. Trimming pared 8 bases from V and 5 bases from J, leaving 15 bases between. CDR3 length: 13 amino acids. The CDR3 protein is CASGRGEAETQYF. CDR3 DNA: TGTGCCAGCGGACGCGGGGAGGCGGAGACCCAGTACTTC.

The table lists this clone with a few counts. V and J are TRBV4-3 and TRBJ1-1; possible D gene TRBD1, 5 bases. The V end lost 0 bases, the J end lost 10 bases, and 12 bases lay between the germline ends. The germline gives CDR1 LGHNA, CDR2 YSLEER. The CDR3 is 13 amino acids. The CDR3 sequence: CASSQDRQGSAFF. In nucleotides, the CDR3 is TGCGCCAGCAGCCAAGATCGGCAGGGATCAGCTTTCTTT.

The chain is built from TRBV19 and TRBJ1-2; D is perhaps TRBD1 (5 bases). The CDR3 extends over 12 amino acids. Germline loops: CDR1 LNHDA, CDR2 SQIVND (reference sequence). V dropped 5 bases and J dropped 5 bases, with 9 bases sitting between them. Here the CDR3 reads CASSPGAYGYTF. The DNA for the CDR3 is TGTGCCAGTAGTCCTGGGGCGTATGGCTACACCTTC.

V is TRBV9 and J is TRBJ2-7, with D possibly matching TRBD2 (6 bases). Germline V lookup: CDR1 SGDLS, CDR2 YYNGEE. Trimming cost V 0 bases and J 6 bases, with 10 bases left between them. The CDR3 loop spans 13 amino acids. CDR3 nucleotides: TGTGCCAGCAGCGTAGATCCGGAGGGCGAGCAGTACTTC. It codes for CASSVDPEGEQYF.

This rearrangement joins TRBV7-2 to TRBJ2-7; 12 nucleotides align to TRBD2. Germline loops: CDR1 SGHTA, CDR2 FQGNSA. The trim removed 5 bases at V and 2 bases at J, leaving 4 bases unmatched. This CDR3 spans 15 amino acids. The CDR3 bases are TGTGCCAGCAGCCCCCGACTAGCGGGAGCCTACGAGCAGTACTTC. Protein sequence: CASSPRLAGAYEQYF.

The chain couples TRBV25-1 to TRBJ1-3; D not resolved. This CDR3 region has 15 residues. Germline assignment: CDR1 MGHDK and CDR2 SYGVNS. V gave up 1 base and J gave up 0 bases, with 7 bases separating them. In DNA form, the CDR3 reads TGTGCCAGCAGTGAATGGTCAGGCTCTGGAAACACCATATATTTT. Translating it yields CASSEWSGSGNTIYF. The whole variable domain, remainder taken from reference TRBV25-1 and TRBJ1-3, is EADIYQTPRYLVIGTGKKITLECSQTMGHDKMYWYQQDPGMELHLIHYSYGVNSTEKGDLSSESTVSRIRTEHFPLTLESARPSHTSQYLCASSEWSGSGNTIYFGEGSWLTVV.

The chain links TRBV27 to TRBJ2-7; D possibly corresponds to TRBD2 (5 bases). The CDR3 spans 14 residues. The V end was cut by 7 bases, the J end by 3 bases, with 16 bases between. The germline CDR1 and CDR2 sequences are MNHEY and SMNVEV (reference sequence). CDR3 sequence: CASIGRGWGYEQYF. The CDR3 DNA sequence: TGTGCCAGCATAGGGCGAGGGTGGGGCTACGAGCAGTACTTC.

The V call is TRBV27, the J call TRBJ2-2; 8 nucleotides agree with TRBD1. Unmatched junction bases numbered 3, after V lost 3 bases and J lost 3 bases. The germline CDR1 and CDR2 sequences are MNHEY and SMNVEV (reference sequence). CDR3 size: 15 residues. CDR3 loop: CASSLGRGHTGELFF. CDR3 nucleotides: TGTGCCAGCAGTTTGGGCAGGGGGCACACCGGGGAGCTGTTTTTT.

This chain links TRBV7-2 with TRBJ2-1; 10 nucleotides match TRBD2. The CDR3 has 15 residues. V lost 5 bases to trimming and J lost 3 bases; unmatched junction nucleotides: 4. Germline loops: CDR1 SGHTA, CDR2 FQGNSA. The CDR3 loop is CASSITSGNYNEQFF. The CDR3 nucleotides are TGTGCCAGCAGCATTACTAGCGGGAACTACAATGAGCAGTTCTTC.

In its sample, this clone was seen once. The chain combines TRBV11-1 with TRBJ2-3, with D perhaps matching TRBD2 (5 bases). CDR3 length: 13 amino acids. Between the trimmed V and J ends, which lost 1 base and 5 bases, there was a span of 7 bases. From germline, CDR1 is SGHAT and CDR2 FQDESV (reference sequence). CDR3 DNA: TGTGCCAGCAGCTTAGGGGCGGGAGATACGCAGTATTTT. Translation gives CASSLGAGDTQYF.

This rearrangement joins TRBV5-6 to TRBJ2-7; D could derive from TRBD1 or TRBD2 (6 bases each). V lost 0 bases to trimming and J lost 3 bases, with 10 bases between them. There are 14 residues in the CDR3. The germline gives CDR1 SGHDT, CDR2 YYEEEE. The DNA of the CDR3 is TGTGCCAGCAGCTTGGGAGGGGGACTCTACGAGCAGTACTTC. This gives the protein CASSLGGGLYEQYF.

This clone appeared a few times. The J gene is TRBJ1-5, the V gene TRBV21-1; the D call TRBD1 from the table was never checked on the DNA. TRBV21-1 is assigned pseudogene status. The CDR3 is 18 residues long. The CDR3 loop is CASSKLPAGPKWYQPQHF. CDR3 sequence (DNA): TGTGCCAGCAGCAAACTCCCCGCTGGGCCGAAGTGGTACCAGCCCCAGCATTTT.